The clone carrying this T cell receptor (beta chain) was recorded once. Its target is unknown. This CDR3 is built from 15 residues. J lost 1 base, V lost 6 bases, and 5 bases had no gene match. Germline V lookup: CDR1 KGHSH, CDR2 LQKENI. These data are taken from a study of cytomegalovirus exposure and HLA in healthy donors. General study results and limits: Highly shared variants forming one cluster were likely a sequencing artifact. Follow-up analysis seemed to connect common viral pathogens with several of the most significant clusters identified. TCR beta sequences reportedly predicted most subjects' HLA-A and HLA-B alleles accurately.

PCR primers comprised 60 Vbeta and 13 Jbeta primers. TCRdb's table, derived via immunoSEQ multiplex PCR, lists solely in-frame clones and lacks some. The repertoire holds about 190,000 clones, with about three quarters as singletons. This receptor was identified in a woman aged 40 to 50 in good health and CMV-seronegative. Sequenced input: PBMCs. The rearrangement links TRBV18 to TRBJ1-1; 10 bases agree with TRBD1. CDR3 sequence reads: CASSARDRGNTEAFF. The CDR3 DNA reads as TGTGCCAGCTCGGCGAGGGACAGGGGGAACACTGAAGCTTTCTTT.